Listed here are 29 T cell receptor beta chains from one sample, sequenced in a study of T cell repertoires in cytomegalovirus infection. TCRdb reprocessed the reads with MiXCR, giving one entry per CDR3 protein. The table shows 49,000 or so distinct CDR3 sequences, with about 19% occurring only once. The antigens of these receptors remain unknown. The sequenced sample was CD8+ T cells from cultured PBMCs, obtained from culture after CMV antigen stimulation. These TCRs come from a human donor in good health (CMV status not recorded). Some clones in this sample may be carry-over from other donors' samples.

This clonotype showed up many times. This rearrangement joins TRBV7-2 to TRBJ2-5; 11 bases agree with TRBD2. CDR1 SGHTA and CDR2 FQGNSA come from the germline V gene. The CDR3 has 18 amino acids. V shed 4 bases and J 1 base; nucleotides not matched to a gene: 11. CDR3 nucleotide sequence: TGTGCCAGCAGCTCCGGTCCACTAGCGGGGGCATCCCAAGAGACCCAGTACTTC. As protein: CASSSGPLAGASQETQYF.

This clonotype came up a few times. V gene TRBV6-2 or TRBV6-3 combines with J gene TRBJ2-7, with 11 bases lining up with TRBD2. V lost 5 bases, J lost 3 bases, and 9 bases stayed unmatched. The V gene's germline CDR1 is MNHEY and CDR2 SVGEGT. This CDR3 region has 16 residues. CDR3 region: CASSLRLAGGLYEQYF. DNA for the CDR3: TGTGCCAGCAGTCTCCGGCTAGCGGGGGGACTCTACGAGCAGTACTTC.

This sequence joins TRBV5-6 and TRBJ2-7; D is perhaps TRBD1 or TRBD2 (6 bases each). Trimming stripped 4 bases from V and 4 bases from J, with 21 bases between. The CDR3 covers 16 residues. Per germline, CDR1 SGHDT and CDR2 YYEEEE. In DNA form, the CDR3 reads TGTGCCAGCAGCCACGGCGGGACAAAAGTATCGTACGAGCAGTACTTC. Protein: CASSHGGTKVSYEQYF. The full variable domain, its missing parts supplied by reference TRBV5-6 and TRBJ2-7, is DAGVTQSPTHLIKTRGQQVTLRCSPKSGHDTVSWYQQALGQGPQFIFQYYEEEERQRGNFPDRFSGHQFPNYSSELNVNALLLGDSALYLCASSHGGTKVSYEQYFGPGTRLTVT.

This clonotype was observed a few times. This CDR3 is CASSEMGTADDWTDTQYF. CDR3 nucleotide sequence: TGTGCCAGCAGTGAAATGGGGACAGCTGATGACTGGACGGATACGCAGTATTTT. The V and J genes are TRBV2 and TRBJ2-3; 7 nucleotides align to TRBD1. CDR1 and CDR2 (germline): SNHLY, FYNNEI. CDR3 length: 18 amino acids. V was clipped by 2 bases and J by 6 bases; unmatched bases: 17.

In its sample, this clonotype was seen a few times. V gene TRBV30 combines with J gene TRBJ2-3; 12 bases fit TRBD1. CDR1 GTSNPN and CDR2 SVGIG come from the germline V gene (reference sequence). V shed 3 bases, J shed 4 bases, and the junction held 11 bases outside the gene matches. There are 17 residues in the CDR3. The chain's CDR3 is CAWSAGTGGLMADTQYF. The CDR3 coding sequence is TGTGCCTGGAGCGCCGGGACAGGGGGCCTAATGGCAGATACGCAGTATTTT.

The V gene is TRBV19, the J gene TRBJ2-2; 10 nucleotides agree with TRBD1. Germline V gene sequence: CDR1 LNHDA, CDR2 SQIVND (reference sequence). With 6 bases clipped from V and 7 bases from J, the junction kept 8 bases outside the gene matches. The CDR3 spans 15 residues. The CDR3 spells CASSSDRGLVGELFF. The CDR3 nucleotides are TGTGCCAGTAGCTCAGACAGGGGGCTAGTCGGGGAGCTGTTTTTT.

As to this clonotype: This clone may be a read error of a much larger clone one base away. The chain combines TRBV12-3 or TRBV12-4 with TRBJ2-1; D unresolved. The CDR3 runs 13 residues. Trimming left V 5 bases short and J 5 bases short, with 10 bases between. In DNA form, the CDR3 reads TGTGCCAGCAGTCAGAACTCGCACAATGAGCAGTTCTTC. It translates to CASSQNSHNEQFF.

By sample fraction, this clonotype is medium-sized. J is TRBJ1-5 and V is TRBV7-2, with D maybe TRBD1 (5 bases). CDR1 and CDR2 from the germline V gene are SGHTA and FQGNSA. V was trimmed by 5 bases and J by 2 bases, leaving 10 bases between them. The length of the CDR3 is 14 residues. The CDR3 region is CASSPWGGNQPQHF. CDR3 DNA sequence: TGTGCCAGCAGCCCGTGGGGGGGCAATCAGCCCCAGCATTTT.

The rearrangement links TRBV24-1 to TRBJ1-5; TRBD1 is a possible D gene (6 bases). This CDR3 comprises 16 residues. V lost 3 bases and J lost 4, with 15 bases in between. The germline V gene has CDR1 KGHDR and CDR2 SFDVKD. This chain's CDR3 is CATSDPHRDTNQPQHF. CDR3 nucleotides: TGTGCCACCAGTGATCCCCACCGGGACACGAATCAGCCCCAGCATTTT.

CDR3 residues: CASSNPTVTGELFF. In DNA, the CDR3 is TGTGCCAGCAGCAACCCGACAGTCACCGGGGAGCTGTTTTTT. V gene TRBV27 combines with J gene TRBJ2-2, with a weak D call TRBD1 (5 bases). The CDR3 has 14 residues. The V gene's germline CDR1 is MNHEY and CDR2 SMNVEV (reference sequence). The germline V and J ends were trimmed by 6 bases and 4 bases, with 12 bases remaining between them.

The chain uses TRBV4-1 and TRBJ2-6; D remains ambiguous. This CDR3 has 15 amino acids. The V and J ends lost 6 bases and 1 base respectively, with 10 bases between them. Germline V lookup: CDR1 MGHRA, CDR2 YSYEKL. The CDR3 loop reads CASSPDVSGANVLTF. The CDR3 region has the DNA TGCGCCAGCAGTCCCGACGTTTCTGGGGCCAACGTCCTGACTTTC.

The gene calls are TRBV6-2 or TRBV6-3 and TRBJ1-6; D gene ambiguous. V dropped 0 bases and J dropped 9 bases, with 9 bases sitting between them. This CDR3 has 14 amino acids. Germline CDR1 reads MNHEY; CDR2 reads SVGEGT. In DNA, the CDR3 is TGTGCCAGCAGTTACTCTTCAGCGAGTTCACCCCTCCACTTT. Residues: CASSYSSASSPLHF.

At least ten counts were recorded for this clonotype. V gene TRBV15 combines with J gene TRBJ1-2; D may be TRBD1 (6 bases). Trimming cost V 1 base and J 6 bases, with 9 bases left between them. CDR3 length equals 13 residues. Germline lookup yields CDR1 LNHNV and CDR2 YYDKDF (reference sequence). CDR3 residues: CATSRVGGNGYTF. CDR3 DNA sequence: TGTGCCACCAGCAGAGTCGGGGGCAATGGCTACACCTTC.

This clonotype was seen at least ten times. The chain uses TRBV12-3 or TRBV12-4 and TRBJ1-5; TRBD1 agrees at 7 bases. Trimming took 7 bases from V and 1 from J; bases not matched to a gene: 7. This CDR3 spans 15 amino acids. DNA for the CDR3: TGTGCCAGCAAACGGACAGGTCGAAGCAATCAGCCCCAGCATTTT. It specifies CASKRTGRSNQPQHF.

V gene TRBV11-2 combines with J gene TRBJ2-3; 8 nucleotides line up with TRBD2. Trimming cost V 7 bases and J 7 bases; bases outside gene matches: 10. The CDR3 has 14 residues. CDR1 is SGHAT, CDR2 FQNNGV, per germline. The CDR3 sequence: CASTPTGGRYTQYF. Written as DNA, the CDR3 is TGTGCCAGCACCCCAACGGGGGGGCGGTATACGCAGTATTTT.

This clonotype was seen many times. This rearrangement joins TRBV11-2 to TRBJ2-2; D unclear. CDR1 is SGHAT, CDR2 FQNNGV, per germline. The V end lost 5 bases, the J end lost 2 bases, and 24 bases lay between the germline ends. The CDR3 is 19 amino acids. For the CDR3, the DNA is TGTGCCAGCAGCCCGATCGGTTCCTTTTTAGCCTTAAACACCGGGGAGCTGTTTTTT. It encodes CASSPIGSFLALNTGELFF.

The CDR3 is CAWSSSHTDTQYF. DNA for the CDR3: TGTGCCTGGAGTTCCTCACACACAGATACGCAGTATTTT. The V and J genes are TRBV30 and TRBJ2-3; D is ambiguous. V lost 2 bases and J lost 2, with 8 bases in between. The length of the CDR3 is 13 residues. The germline V gene has CDR1 GTSNPN and CDR2 SVGIG (reference sequence). Variable domain in full (rest from reference TRBV30 and TRBJ2-3): SQTIHQWPATLVQPVGSPLSLECTVEGTSNPNLYWYRQAAGRGLQLLFYSVGIGQISSEVPQNLSASRPQDRQFILSSKKLLLSDSGFYLCAWSSSHTDTQYFGPGTRLTVL.

This clonotype was seen only a few times. The gene calls are TRBV27 and TRBJ2-2; D ambiguous. Germline CDR1 reads MNHEY; CDR2 reads SMNVEV (reference sequence). Trimming removed 8 bases from V and 4 bases from J, with 8 bases in between. This CDR3 region has 12 residues. In DNA, the CDR3 is TGTGCCAGCCTGGGTGGCACCGGGGAGCTGTTTTTT. Encoded protein: CASLGGTGELFF.

For the CDR3, the DNA is TGCAGTGCTAACCATTGGCGGTACAATGAGCAGTTCTTC. Encoded protein: CSANHWRYNEQFF. The V call is TRBV20-1, the J call TRBJ2-1; D remains ambiguous. The CDR3 runs 13 residues. Germline CDR1 DFQATT, CDR2 SNEGSKA (reference sequence). Trimming took off 4 bases at V and 4 bases at J, with 11 bases between the two ends.

The CDR3 DNA reads as TGTGCCAGCAGTTACGCGGGGACAGGGCCCACTAGGACAGATACGCAGTATTTT. Translation: CASSYAGTGPTRTDTQYF. The chain uses TRBV6-2 or TRBV6-3 and TRBJ2-3, with 9 bases identical to TRBD1. V was pared by 2 bases and J by 3 bases, with 12 bases of the junction left unmatched. Germline V lookup: CDR1 MNHEY, CDR2 SVGEGT. The CDR3 consists of 18 residues.

The chain recombines TRBV4-3 with TRBJ1-2; no definite D call. Germline V gene lookup returns CDR1 LGHNA and CDR2 YSLEER. CDR3 length equals 11 residues. V lost 3 bases, J lost 8 bases, and 7 bases lay in between. The CDR3 bases are TGCGCCAGCAGCCAGCTGGGGGGCTACACCTTC. Translated, it gives CASSQLGGYTF.

This clonotype came up many times. V usage is TRBV24-1 and J usage is TRBJ2-2; D gene uncertain. Germline values: CDR1 KGHDR, CDR2 SFDVKD. CDR3 length: 13 residues. V was clipped by 7 bases and J by 0 bases, with 5 bases between them. The CDR3 region is CATRPSNTGELFF. The CDR3 DNA follows: TGTGCCACCAGGCCCTCGAACACCGGGGAGCTGTTTTTT.

This clonotype showed up just a few times. V and J are TRBV4-1 and TRBJ1-3, with a tentative D call TRBD1 (5 bases). CDR3 length: 19 residues. Germline V gene lookup returns CDR1 MGHRA and CDR2 YSYEKL. Deletions cut 0 bases from V and 0 bases from J, with 18 bases between. CDR3 sequence reads: CASSQEVEKGPHSGNTIYF. Here the CDR3 DNA reads TGCGCCAGCAGCCAAGAGGTCGAAAAGGGACCCCACTCTGGAAACACCATATATTTT.

J is TRBJ2-7 and V is TRBV6-6, with D tentatively TRBD1 or TRBD2 (5 bases each). The V end was cut by 6 bases, the J end by 5 bases, with 17 bases between. Germline V gene data show CDR1 as MNHNY and CDR2 as SVGAGI (reference sequence). This CDR3 has 14 residues. The CDR3 is CASRRLSRVHEQYF. In nucleotides, the CDR3 is TGTGCCAGCAGACGACTAAGCAGGGTTCACGAGCAGTACTTC.

The chain joins TRBV4-2 to TRBJ2-5; TRBD2 might be the D (6 bases). This CDR3 is 14 amino acids long. Germline V gives CDR1 LGHNA, CDR2 YNFKEQ. Trimming stripped 2 bases from V and 5 bases from J, with 12 bases between. DNA of the CDR3: TGTGCCAGCAGCCAAACGGGGGAGCGGGAGACCCAGTACTTC. Protein sequence: CASSQTGERETQYF.

The chain has TRBV23-1 and TRBJ1-5; 12 bases fit TRBD1. TRBV23-1 carries the ORF label, with uncertain function. With 2 bases clipped from V and 5 bases from J, the junction kept 1 base outside the gene matches. The CDR3 length is 15 residues. In nucleotides, the CDR3 is TGCGCCAGCAGTCAAAGGGACAGGGGGCATCAGCCCCAGCATTTT. Residues: CASSQRDRGHQPQHF.

The CDR3 bases are TGCAGTGCCCCCGGCGACGGAGGCCCCCAGGAGCTGTTTTTT. Encoded protein: CSAPGDGGPQELFF. The chain employs TRBV20-1 and TRBJ2-2; D perhaps matches TRBD2 (5 bases). CDR3 length: 14 residues. V was shortened by 6 bases and J by 10 bases, with 21 bases between the two germline ends. Germline V gene lookup returns CDR1 DFQATT and CDR2 SNEGSKA (reference sequence).

The sample holds a few counts of this clonotype. The rearrangement uses TRBV3-1 and TRBJ2-7; no reliable D call. Germline loops: CDR1 LGHDT, CDR2 YNNKEL (reference sequence). V was clipped by 0 bases and J by 6 bases, with 6 bases between them. This CDR3 is 12 amino acids long. CDR3 region: CASSQDRTEQYF. In DNA, the CDR3 is TGTGCCAGCAGCCAAGATCGCACCGAGCAGTACTTC.

J is TRBJ1-4 and V is TRBV7-6; D is unresolved. This CDR3 spans 15 amino acids. With 1 base removed from V and 5 bases from J, the gap between germline ends came to 11 bases. Germline V gene data show CDR1 as SGHVS and CDR2 as FNYEAQ. The CDR3 spells CASSLGASSNEKLFF. The CDR3 nucleotides are TGTGCCAGCAGCTTAGGGGCCAGCTCGAATGAAAAACTGTTTTTT.